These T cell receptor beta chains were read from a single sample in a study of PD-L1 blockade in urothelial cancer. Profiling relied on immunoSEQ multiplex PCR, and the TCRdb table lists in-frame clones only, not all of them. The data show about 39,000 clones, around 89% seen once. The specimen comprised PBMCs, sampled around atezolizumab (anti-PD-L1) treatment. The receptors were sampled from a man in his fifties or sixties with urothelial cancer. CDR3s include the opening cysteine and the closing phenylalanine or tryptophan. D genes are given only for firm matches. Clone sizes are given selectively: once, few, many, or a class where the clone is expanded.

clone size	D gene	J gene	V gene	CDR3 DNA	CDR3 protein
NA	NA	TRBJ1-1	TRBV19	TGTGCCAGTAGTATAGATTCCATGAACACTGAAGCTTTCTTT	CASSIDSMNTEAFF
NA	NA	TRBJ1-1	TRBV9	TGTGCCAGCAGCGCCTTGGCTGAGAACACTGAAGCTTTCTTT	CASSALAENTEAFF
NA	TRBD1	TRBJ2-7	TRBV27	TGTGCCAGCAGTTTATGGCCGGGACAGGGAACCTACGAGCAGTACTTC	CASSLWPGQGTYEQYF
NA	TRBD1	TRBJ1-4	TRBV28	TGTGCCAGCAGTTTATGGCGGGACAGGGGGCCTGAAAAACTGTTTTTT	CASSLWRDRGPEKLFF
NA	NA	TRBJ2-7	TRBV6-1	TGTGCCAGCAGTGAAGCCCCAGGGGGGATCGCCTACGAGCAGTACTTC	CASSEAPGGIAYEQYF
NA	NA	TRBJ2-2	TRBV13	TGTGCCAGCAGCCCCCAGACAGGGAACACCGGGGAGCTGTTTTTT	CASSPQTGNTGELFF
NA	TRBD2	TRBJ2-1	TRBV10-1	TGCGCCAGCAGTAGCGGGAATCCGCACAATGAGCAGTTCTTC	CASSSGNPHNEQFF
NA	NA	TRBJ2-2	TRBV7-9	TGTGCCAGCAGCTTAGGAGAGGTCCCCGGGGAGCTGTTTTTT	CASSLGEVPGELFF
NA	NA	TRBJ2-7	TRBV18	TGTGCCAGCTCACCCCGATCGGGTACCTACGAGCAGTACTTC	CASSPRSGTYEQYF
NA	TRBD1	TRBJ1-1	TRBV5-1	TGCGCCAGCAGCTCGGACAGGGGGATGAACACTGAAGCTTTCTTT	CASSSDRGMNTEAFF
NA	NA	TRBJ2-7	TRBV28	TGTGCCAGCAGCTACACCGGACAATCGTTTAGGTACGAGCAGTACTTC	CASSYTGQSFRYEQYF
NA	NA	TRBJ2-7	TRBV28	TGTGCCAGCAGATTGGACGGGGAAAGCTCCTACGAGCAGTACTTC	CASRLDGESSYEQYF
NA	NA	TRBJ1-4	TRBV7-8	TGTGCCAGCAGCTTAGTGGGGCGTGAAAAACTGTTTTTT	CASSLVGREKLFF
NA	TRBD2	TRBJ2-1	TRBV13	TGTGCCAGCACCCATACGCAGCGGGGGAGCAGCTACAATGAGCAGTTCTTC	CASTHTQRGSSYNEQFF
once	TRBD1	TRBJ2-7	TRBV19	TGTGCCAGTAGCACCGGGACAGGTTACGAGCAGTACTTC	CASSTGTGYEQYF
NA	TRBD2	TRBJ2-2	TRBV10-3	TGTGCCATCAGCCCGACTAGCGGGAGGCCGAACACCGGGGAGCTGTTTTTT	CAISPTSGRPNTGELFF
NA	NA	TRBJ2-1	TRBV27	TGTGCCAGCATCCCTGGAGGGCTGAGCTCCTACAATGAGCAGTTCTTC	CASIPGGLSSYNEQFF
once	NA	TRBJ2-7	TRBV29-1	TGCAGCGTTGAAGATCCGGAGGGGCGATCTTACGAGCAGTACTTC	CSVEDPEGRSYEQYF
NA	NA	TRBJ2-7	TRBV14	TGTGCCAGCAGCCATTTACAGGGACCCCCCTACGAGCAGTACTTC	CASSHLQGPPYEQYF
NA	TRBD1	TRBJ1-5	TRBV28	TGTGCCAGCAGGTCGACAGGGGAGGGCCAGCCCCAGCATTTT	CASRSTGEGQPQHF
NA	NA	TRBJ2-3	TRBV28	TGTGCCAGCCTCGAGGTAGGCCCCACAGATACGCAGTATTTT	CASLEVGPTDTQYF
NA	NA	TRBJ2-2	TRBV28	TGTGCCAGCAGTATGGACAGACCTAAGACCGGGGAGCTGTTTTTT	CASSMDRPKTGELFF